This T cell receptor beta chain was recovered during a study of blood T cell repertoires in COVID-19. The wider study: Samples representing acute and convalescent COVID-19 were sourced from the United States, Italy and Spain.

Participant-reported clinical history was the basis for cohort assignment. How the authors handled the data: Reference gene primers were amplified, and this amplification served to estimate nucleated cell counts. Here immunoSEQ multiplex PCR was the method, and the copy in TCRdb shows in-frame clones only, minus some. V and J calls plus clone size are reproduced from that table; the DNA served to infer D and trimming. The sample shows approximately 230,000 clones, about nine tenths of them seen only once. This TCR came from a woman aged 25 to 45 with acute COVID-19. Sequencing input: PBMCs or T cells enriched from blood (not recorded which).

The CDR3 region is CASSPNSDTDQETQYF. The CDR3 nucleotides are TGTGCCAGCAGCCCCAATTCGGACACCGACCAAGAGACCCAGTACTTC. The rearrangement uses TRBV7-3 and TRBJ2-5, with a tentative D call TRBD1 (5 bases). In germline, CDR1 is SGHTA, CDR2 FQGTGA. Trimming left V 5 bases short and J 0 bases short, with 16 bases between. The CDR3 sequence is 16 residues long.